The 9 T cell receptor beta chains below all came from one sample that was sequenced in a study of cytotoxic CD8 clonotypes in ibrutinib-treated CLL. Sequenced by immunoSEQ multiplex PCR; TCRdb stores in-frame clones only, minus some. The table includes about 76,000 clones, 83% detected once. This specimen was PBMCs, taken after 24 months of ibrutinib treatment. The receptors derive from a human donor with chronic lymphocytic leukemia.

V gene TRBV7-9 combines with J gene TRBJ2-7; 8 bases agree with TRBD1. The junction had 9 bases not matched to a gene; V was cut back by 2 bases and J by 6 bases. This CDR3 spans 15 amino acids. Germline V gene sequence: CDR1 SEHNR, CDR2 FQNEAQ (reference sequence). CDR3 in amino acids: CASSLLGQGAGEQYF. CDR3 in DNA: TGTGCCAGCAGCTTATTAGGTCAGGGGGCGGGCGAGCAGTACTTC.

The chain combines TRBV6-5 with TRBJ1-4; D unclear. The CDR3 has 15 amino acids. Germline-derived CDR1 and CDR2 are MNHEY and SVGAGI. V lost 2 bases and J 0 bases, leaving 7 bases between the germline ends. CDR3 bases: TGTGCCAGCAGTTACAGGGCCACAACTAATGAAAAACTGTTTTTT. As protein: CASSYRATTNEKLFF.

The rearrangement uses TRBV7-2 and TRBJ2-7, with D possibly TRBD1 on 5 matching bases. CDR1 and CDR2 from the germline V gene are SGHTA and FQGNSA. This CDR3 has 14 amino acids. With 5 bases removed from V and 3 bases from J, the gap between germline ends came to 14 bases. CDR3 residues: CASSPPAGHYEQYF. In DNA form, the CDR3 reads TGTGCCAGCAGCCCTCCGGCAGGGCACTACGAGCAGTACTTC.

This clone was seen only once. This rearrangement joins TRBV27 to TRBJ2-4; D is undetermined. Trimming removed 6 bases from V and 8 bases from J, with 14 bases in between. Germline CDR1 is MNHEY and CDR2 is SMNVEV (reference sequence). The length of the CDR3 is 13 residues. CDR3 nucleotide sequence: TGTGCCAGCAGGAAGGGTATGTCGGACATTCAGTACTTC. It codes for CASRKGMSDIQYF.

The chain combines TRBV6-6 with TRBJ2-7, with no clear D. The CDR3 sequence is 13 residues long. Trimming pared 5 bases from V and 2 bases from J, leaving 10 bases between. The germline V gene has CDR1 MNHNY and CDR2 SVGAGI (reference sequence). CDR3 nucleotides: TGTGCCAGCAGTCTCAAAGGCCCCTACGAGCAGTACTTC. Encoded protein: CASSLKGPYEQYF.

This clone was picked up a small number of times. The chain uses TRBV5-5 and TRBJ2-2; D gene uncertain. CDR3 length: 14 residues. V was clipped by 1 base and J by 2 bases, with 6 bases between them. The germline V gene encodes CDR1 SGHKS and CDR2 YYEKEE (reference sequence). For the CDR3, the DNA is TGTGCCAGCAGCTTGAGACCTAACACCGGGGAGCTGTTTTTT. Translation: CASSLRPNTGELFF.

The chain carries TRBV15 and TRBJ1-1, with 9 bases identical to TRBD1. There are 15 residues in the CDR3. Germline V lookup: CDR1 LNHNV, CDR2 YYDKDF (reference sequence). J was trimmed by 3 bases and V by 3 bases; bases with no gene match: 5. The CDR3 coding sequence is TGTGCCACCAGCAGCACTGACAGGGGGTACACTGAAGCTTTCTTT. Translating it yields CATSSTDRGYTEAFF. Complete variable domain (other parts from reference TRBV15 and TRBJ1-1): DAMVIQNPRYQVTQFGKPVTLSCSQTLNHNVMYWYQQKSSQAPKLLFHYYDKDFNNEADTPDNFQSRRPNTSFCFLDIRSPGLGDTAMYLCATSSTDRGYTEAFFGQGTRLTVV.

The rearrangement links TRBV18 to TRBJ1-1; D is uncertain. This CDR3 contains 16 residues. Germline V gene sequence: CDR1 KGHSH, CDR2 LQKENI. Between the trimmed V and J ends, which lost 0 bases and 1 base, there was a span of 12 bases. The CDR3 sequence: CASSPPTARGNTEAFF. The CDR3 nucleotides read TGTGCCAGCTCACCACCAACAGCCCGGGGGAACACTGAAGCTTTCTTT.

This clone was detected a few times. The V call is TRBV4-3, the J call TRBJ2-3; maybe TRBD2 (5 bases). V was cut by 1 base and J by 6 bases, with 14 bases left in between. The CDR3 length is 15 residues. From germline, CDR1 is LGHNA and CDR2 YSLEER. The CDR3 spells CASSQVVGNRDTQYF. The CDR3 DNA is TGCGCCAGCAGCCAAGTCGTCGGGAATAGGGATACGCAGTATTTT.